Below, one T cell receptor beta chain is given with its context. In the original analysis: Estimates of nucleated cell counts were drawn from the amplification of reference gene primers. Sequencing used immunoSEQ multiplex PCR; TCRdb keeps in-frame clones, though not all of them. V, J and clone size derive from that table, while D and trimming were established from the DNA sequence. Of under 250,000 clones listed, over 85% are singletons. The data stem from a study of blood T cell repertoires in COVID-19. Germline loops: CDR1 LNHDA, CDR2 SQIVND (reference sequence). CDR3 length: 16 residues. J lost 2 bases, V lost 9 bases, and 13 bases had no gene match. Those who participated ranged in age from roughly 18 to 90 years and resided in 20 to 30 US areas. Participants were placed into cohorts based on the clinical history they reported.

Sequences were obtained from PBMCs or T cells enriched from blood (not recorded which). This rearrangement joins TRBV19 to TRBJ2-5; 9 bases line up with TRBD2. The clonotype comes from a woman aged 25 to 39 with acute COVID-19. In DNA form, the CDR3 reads TGTGCCAGCACGCGGGGGGGATCGACAGGACAAGAGACCCAGTACTTC. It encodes CASTRGGSTGQETQYF.